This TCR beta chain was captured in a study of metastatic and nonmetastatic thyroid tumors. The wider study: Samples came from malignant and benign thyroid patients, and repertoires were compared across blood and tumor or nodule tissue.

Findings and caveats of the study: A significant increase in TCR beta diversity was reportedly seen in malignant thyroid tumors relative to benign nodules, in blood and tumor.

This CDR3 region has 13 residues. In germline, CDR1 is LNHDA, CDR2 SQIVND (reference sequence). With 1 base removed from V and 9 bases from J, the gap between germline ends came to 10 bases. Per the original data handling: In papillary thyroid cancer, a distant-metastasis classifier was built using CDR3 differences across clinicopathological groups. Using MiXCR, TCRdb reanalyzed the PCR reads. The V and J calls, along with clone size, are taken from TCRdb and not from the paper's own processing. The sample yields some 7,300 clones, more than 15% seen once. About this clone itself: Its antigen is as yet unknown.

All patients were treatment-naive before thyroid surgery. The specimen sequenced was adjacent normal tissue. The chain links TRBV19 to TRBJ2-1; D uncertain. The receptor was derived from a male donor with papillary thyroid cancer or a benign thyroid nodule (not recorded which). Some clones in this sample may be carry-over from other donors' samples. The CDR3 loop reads CASSIGIESEQFF. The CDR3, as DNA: TGTGCCAGTAGTATAGGAATAGAGTCTGAGCAGTTCTTC.